This TCR beta chain was retrieved from a study of T cell responses to AZD1222 COVID-19 vaccine. CDR1 and CDR2 from the germline V gene are LNHDA and SQIVND (reference sequence). Trimming cost V 3 bases and J 5 bases, with 6 bases left between them. The CDR3 runs to 12 residues. Here immunoSEQ multiplex PCR was the method, and the copy in TCRdb shows in-frame clones only, minus some. Among around 100,000 clones listed, more than 70% were seen once. Worth noting for this clone: Other DNA sequences in this specimen translate into the identical CDR3.

The chain couples TRBV19 to TRBJ2-3; unclear D gene. This sample comprised peripheral blood, obtained 28 days after the second AZD1222 dose. The TCR was taken from an adult who received the AZD1222 COVID-19 vaccine. The CDR3 sequence: CASSIGRDTQYF. The DNA for the CDR3 is TGTGCCAGTAGTATCGGCAGAGATACGCAGTATTTT.